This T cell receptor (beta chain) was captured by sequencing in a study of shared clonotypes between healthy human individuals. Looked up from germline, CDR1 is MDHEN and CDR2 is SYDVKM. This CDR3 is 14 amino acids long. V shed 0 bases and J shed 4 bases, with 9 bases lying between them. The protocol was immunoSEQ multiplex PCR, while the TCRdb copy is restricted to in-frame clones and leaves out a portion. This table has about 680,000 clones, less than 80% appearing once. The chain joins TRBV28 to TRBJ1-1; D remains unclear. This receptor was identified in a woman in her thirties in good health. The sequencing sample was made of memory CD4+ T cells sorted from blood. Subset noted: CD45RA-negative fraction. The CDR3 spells CASSLWVKSTEAFF. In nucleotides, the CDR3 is TGTGCCAGCAGTTTATGGGTCAAGAGCACTGAAGCTTTCTTT.